This TCR beta chain emerged from a study of cytotoxic CD8 clonotypes in ibrutinib-treated CLL. Turning to this clone: One end of the junction does not line up with germline, which may come from a read error.

TCRdb's copy holds only in-frame clones and misses some; the assay was immunoSEQ multiplex PCR. The table lists around 70,000 clones, around nine tenths of them singletons, with approximately 3.1% in the top ten. The CDR3 consists of 9 residues. Per germline, CDR1 SQVTM and CDR2 ANQGSEA. This clonotype was sampled from a human donor with chronic lymphocytic leukemia. Material: PBMCs, obtained after 12 months of ibrutinib treatment. The chain links TRBV29-1 to TRBJ1-1, with a possible D match to TRBD1 (5 bases). The CDR3 protein is CSVSEGTKF. CDR3 DNA: TGCAGCGTTTCTGAGGGGACCAAATTT. Combining the CDR3 with reference TRBV29-1 and TRBJ1-1 gives the whole variable domain SAVISQKPSRDICQRGTSLTIQCQVDSQVTMMFWYRQQPGQSLTLIATANQGSEATYESGFVIDKFPISRPNLTFSTLTVSNMSPEDSSIYLCSVSEGTKFGQGTRLTVV.